This passage covers 18 T cell receptor beta chains from one sample sequenced in a study of cytomegalovirus exposure and HLA in healthy donors. Libraries were prepared by immunoSEQ multiplex PCR; TCRdb keeps only in-frame clonotypes and omits some of them. Here the sample spans about 38,000 clones, over 80% being singletons. The sample was PBMCs. Every receptor here comes from a man in his late teens or twenties in good health and CMV-seronegative.

In this sample, this clone turned up once. The V call is TRBV7-6, the J call TRBJ2-5; no clear D gene. This CDR3 is 15 amino acids long. Trimming shortened V by 3 bases and J by 2 bases, and 13 bases separated the two germline ends. Looked up from germline, CDR1 is SGHVS and CDR2 is FNYEAQ. The CDR3 sequence: CASSLTQAEQETQYF. The DNA of the CDR3 is TGTGCCAGCAGCTTGACCCAGGCCGAACAAGAGACCCAGTACTTC.

The chain links TRBV10-3 to TRBJ1-5; 8 positions match TRBD1. Trimming at V came to 8 bases and at J to 4 bases, leaving 4 bases not matched to a gene. This CDR3 is 13 amino acids long. Per germline, CDR1 ENHRY and CDR2 SYGVKD. The CDR3 spells CAIQGALNQPQHF. The DNA of the CDR3 is TGTGCCATCCAGGGGGCTTTAAATCAGCCCCAGCATTTT.

The chain carries TRBV2 and TRBJ2-5; D unclear. Looked up from germline, CDR1 is SNHLY and CDR2 is FYNNEI. This CDR3 is built from 10 residues. Trimming removed 10 bases from V and 5 bases from J, with 8 bases in between. The CDR3 spells CATFYETQYF. CDR3 DNA sequence: TGTGCCACCTTCTATGAGACCCAGTACTTC. Complete variable domain (other parts from reference TRBV2 and TRBJ2-5): EPEVTQTPSHQVTQMGQEVILRCVPISNHLYFYWYRQILGQKVEFLVSFYNNEISEKSEIFDDQFSVERPDGSNFTLKIRSTKLEDSAMYFCATFYETQYFGPGTRLLVL.

The V gene is TRBV19, the J gene TRBJ2-5; 8 bases fit TRBD2. Germline V gene lookup returns CDR1 LNHDA and CDR2 SQIVND (reference sequence). This CDR3 comprises 14 residues. The V segment lost 5 bases and the J segment 1 base; nucleotides outside the gene matches: 3. The CDR3 sequence is CASSAGGGQETQYF. DNA for the CDR3: TGTGCCAGTAGTGCGGGGGGCGGCCAAGAGACCCAGTACTTC.

The genes are TRBV2 and TRBJ1-2, with 8 bases lining up with TRBD1. Germline CDR1 SNHLY, CDR2 FYNNEI. Germline trimming cut 4 bases from V and 8 bases from J; bases unmatched to any gene: 6. The CDR3 length is 13 residues. The CDR3 is CASSGRSGGGYTF. Written as DNA, the CDR3 is TGTGCCAGCAGTGGCAGGTCAGGGGGCGGCTACACCTTC.

The CDR3 is CASSKEQGSYEQYF. The CDR3 nucleotides are TGTGCCAGCAGCAAAGAACAGGGGTCCTACGAGCAGTACTTC. The chain links TRBV21-1 to TRBJ2-7; the D call of TRBD1 is as the table states it, not checked on the DNA. TRBV21-1 is a listed pseudogene. The CDR3 contains 14 residues.

This clone was found a few times. V usage is TRBV10-3 and J usage is TRBJ2-1; 7 nucleotides match TRBD2. The V gene's germline CDR1 is ENHRY and CDR2 SYGVKD. The CDR3 sequence is 15 residues long. V lost 2 bases, J lost 7 bases, and 8 bases stayed unmatched. The CDR3 nucleotides are TGTGCCATCAGTGAGACTAGCCACGGGGGGAATGAGCAGTTCTTC. Protein sequence: CAISETSHGGNEQFF.

This clone occurred once. The junction shows a germline mismatch at one end, possibly a read error. V gene TRBV9 combines with J gene TRBJ1-2; no clear D gene. The germline V gene has CDR1 SGDLS and CDR2 YYNGEE. The CDR3 length is 14 residues. CDR3 DNA: TGTGCCAGCAGCCCCCGGTGGAGTAACGATGGCTACACCTTC. Encoded protein: CASSPRWSNDGYTF.

The chain links TRBV6-1 to TRBJ1-2; maybe TRBD1 (5 bases). The germline V gene encodes CDR1 MNHNS and CDR2 SASEGT. The CDR3 runs 14 residues. V lost 7 bases and J lost 3, with 15 bases in between. As DNA, the CDR3 is TGTGCCAGCACCCTCTCCGTAGGGGACTATGGCTACACCTTC. It specifies CASTLSVGDYGYTF.

V usage is TRBV30 and J usage is TRBJ2-7; D is unclear. V lost 0 bases and J 7 bases, leaving 7 bases between the germline ends. Germline V gives CDR1 GTSNPN, CDR2 SVGIG (reference sequence). This CDR3 region has 11 residues. CDR3 sequence (DNA): TGTGCCTGGAGTGTACTAAGGGAGCAGTACTTC. Protein sequence: CAWSVLREQYF.

This rearrangement joins TRBV11-2 to TRBJ2-1, with 12 bases aligning to TRBD2. Germline V lookup: CDR1 SGHAT, CDR2 FQNNGV. J was trimmed by 4 bases and V by 4 bases; bases with no gene match: 5. The CDR3 spans 16 residues. The CDR3 protein is CASSSRTSGEYNEQFF. The CDR3 coding sequence is TGTGCCAGCAGCTCCCGGACTAGCGGGGAATACAATGAGCAGTTCTTC. The variable domain in full, completed from reference TRBV11-2 and TRBJ2-1, reads EAGVAQSPRYKIIEKRQSVAFWCNPISGHATLYWYQQILGQGPKLLIQFQNNGVVDDSQLPKDRFSAERLKGVDSTLKIQPAKLEDSAVYLCASSSRTSGEYNEQFFGPGTRLTVL.

V is TRBV18 and J is TRBJ1-1; D is undetermined. This CDR3 is 16 amino acids long. Germline V CDR1 and CDR2: KGHSH, LQKENI. The V end lost 2 bases, the J end lost 4 bases, and 17 bases lay between the germline ends. The CDR3 spells CASSPILQAEGTEAFF. DNA of the CDR3: TGTGCCAGCTCACCAATTTTGCAGGCCGAGGGCACTGAAGCTTTCTTT.

The chain combines TRBV5-1 with TRBJ1-2; TRBD1 aligns across 8 bases. From germline, CDR1 is SGHRS and CDR2 YFSETQ. J lost 12 bases, V lost 4 bases, and 14 bases had no gene match. The CDR3 extends over 14 amino acids. The CDR3 sequence is CASSPGARTGWNTF. CDR3 nucleotides: TGCGCCAGCAGCCCGGGGGCCCGGACAGGGTGGAACACCTTC.

The chain combines TRBV18 with TRBJ2-2; 11 bases line up with TRBD2. The CDR3 length is 16 residues. Trimming removed 2 bases from V and 5 bases from J; junction bases left unmatched: 4. CDR1 KGHSH and CDR2 LQKENI come from the germline V gene. In DNA form, the CDR3 reads TGTGCCAGCTCACCAGCGGGACTAGCGGATACCGGGGAGCTGTTTTTT. Amino acids: CASSPAGLADTGELFF.

The V call is TRBV27, the J call TRBJ1-1; the match to TRBD1 covers 7 bases. Germline-derived CDR1 and CDR2 are MNHEY and SMNVEV (reference sequence). Trimming took 2 bases from V and 4 from J; bases not matched to a gene: 10. The CDR3 is 16 amino acids. The CDR3 here is CASSLEGASMGTEAFF. CDR3 in DNA: TGTGCCAGCAGTTTAGAGGGGGCGAGTATGGGCACTGAAGCTTTCTTT.

The chain couples TRBV7-3 to TRBJ2-2, with unresolved D. The CDR3 length is 14 residues. Germline V gives CDR1 SGHTA, CDR2 FQGTGA. V was pared by 2 bases and J by 1 base, with 5 bases between. The CDR3 coding sequence is TGTGCCAGCAGCTTACTCCTGAACACCGGGGAGCTGTTTTTT. Residues: CASSLLLNTGELFF.

The chain is built from TRBV6-1 and TRBJ1-2; 9 bases agree with TRBD1. Germline CDR1 reads MNHNS; CDR2 reads SASEGT. Unmatched junction bases numbered 6, after V lost 0 bases and J lost 4 bases. The CDR3 runs to 16 residues. The CDR3 here is CASSEALEDRGYGYTF. The DNA for the CDR3 is TGTGCCAGCAGTGAAGCGCTTGAGGACAGGGGCTATGGCTACACCTTC.

J is TRBJ2-1 and V is TRBV5-1; D is possibly TRBD1 (6 bases). Germline loops: CDR1 SGHRS, CDR2 YFSETQ. V lost 0 bases and J lost 5, with 9 bases in between. CDR3 length: 14 residues. CDR3 bases: TGCGCCAGCAGCTTGGCCAGGGGCGACAATGAGCAGTTCTTC. This sequence encodes CASSLARGDNEQFF. Complete variable domain (other parts from reference TRBV5-1 and TRBJ2-1): KAGVTQTPRYLIKTRGQQVTLSCSPISGHRSVSWYQQTPGQGLQFLFEYFSETQRNKGNFPGRFSGRQFSNSRSEMNVSTLELGDSALYLCASSLARGDNEQFFGPGTRLTVL.